This TCR beta chain comes out of a study of control samples from healthy donors and cancer patients. Assay: immunoSEQ multiplex PCR; the TCRdb copy retains only in-frame clones and omits some. The sample shows 90,000 to 100,000 clones, approximately 81% of them seen only once. Germline loops: CDR1 SGHRS, CDR2 YFSETQ. The CDR3 runs to 15 residues. V was clipped by 0 bases and J by 0 bases, with 8 bases between them. This clone has a handful of counts. Sequenced: blood. The TCR originated in a woman in her thirties in good health. V usage is TRBV5-1 and J usage is TRBJ2-3; the D is unclear. The CDR3 coding sequence is TGCGCCAGCAGCTTGGTAGCTGGTAGCACAGATACGCAGTATTTT. Residues: CASSLVAGSTDTQYF.